The rows below give T cell receptor beta chains drawn from one sample of a study of T cells after posttransplantation cyclophosphamide. Data came from immunoSEQ multiplex PCR; TCRdb stores just in-frame clones and leaves some out. The sample is made up of 30,000 to 35,000 clones, none counted only once. Sequencing used PBMCs. These receptors were taken from a woman in her thirties in good health and a related stem cell transplant donor. The CDR3 runs from the conserved cysteine through the conserved F or W. The order of the fields is CDR3 protein, CDR3 DNA, clone size, J gene, D gene, V gene, CDR3 length. A D gene is named only where the DNA matches it firmly. For some rows the clone size is stated as once, few or many, or as a class when expanded; others skip it.

CDR3aa: CASSENPGQGASYEQYF; CDR3nt: TGCGCCAGCAGTGAGAATCCGGGACAGGGGGCCTCTTACGAGCAGTACTTC; abundance: many; j_gene: TRBJ2-7; d_gene: TRBD1; v_gene: TRBV10-1; len: 17
CDR3aa: CASSGDRVGYTF; CDR3nt: TGTGCCAGCAGCGGGGACAGGGTAGGCTACACCTTC; abundance: many; j_gene: TRBJ1-2; d_gene: TRBD1; v_gene: TRBV6-1; len: 12
CDR3aa: CASSFPGQGNQPQHF; CDR3nt: TGTGCCAGCAGTTTTCCGGGACAGGGTAATCAGCCCCAGCATTTT; abundance: many; j_gene: TRBJ1-5; d_gene: TRBD1; v_gene: TRBV6-2/TRBV6-3; len: 15
CDR3aa: CSATRDNEQFF; CDR3nt: TGCAGTGCTACCAGGGACAATGAGCAGTTCTTC; abundance: few; j_gene: TRBJ2-1; d_gene: -; v_gene: TRBV20-1; len: 11
CDR3aa: CASRAGTTDGYTF; CDR3nt: TGTGCCAGCAGGGCCGGGACAACCGATGGCTACACCTTC; abundance: many; j_gene: TRBJ1-2; d_gene: -; v_gene: TRBV2; len: 13
CDR3aa: CASSLDRTVVNEQFF; CDR3nt: TGTGCCAGCAGCCTGGATAGGACTGTTGTGAATGAGCAGTTCTTC; abundance: -; j_gene: TRBJ2-1; d_gene: -; v_gene: TRBV12-3/TRBV12-4; len: 15
CDR3aa: CASSNRDREWAGNQPQHF; CDR3nt: TGTGCCAGCAGCAACCGGGACAGGGAATGGGCGGGCAATCAGCCCCAGCATTTT; abundance: few; j_gene: TRBJ1-5; d_gene: TRBD1; v_gene: TRBV9; len: 18
CDR3aa: CASSYGPYEQYF; CDR3nt: TGTGCCAGCAGTTATGGCCCCTACGAGCAGTACTTC; abundance: many; j_gene: TRBJ2-7; d_gene: -; v_gene: TRBV6-2/TRBV6-3; len: 12
CDR3aa: CASSLRGGAHYGYTF; CDR3nt: TGTGCCAGCAGTTTAAGGGGGGGCGCTCACTATGGCTACACCTTC; abundance: few; j_gene: TRBJ1-2; d_gene: -; v_gene: TRBV27; len: 15
CDR3aa: CASSPSSNYGYTF; CDR3nt: TGCGCCAGCAGTCCCAGTTCTAACTATGGCTACACCTTC; abundance: -; j_gene: TRBJ1-2; d_gene: -; v_gene: TRBV5-1; len: 13
CDR3aa: CASSLHRVEPYGYTF; CDR3nt: TGTGCCAGCAGTTTACACAGGGTGGAACCCTATGGCTACACCTTC; abundance: many; j_gene: TRBJ1-2; d_gene: -; v_gene: TRBV28; len: 15
CDR3aa: CASTALPMNTEAFF; CDR3nt: TGTGCCAGCACTGCGCTGCCTATGAACACTGAAGCTTTCTTT; abundance: many; j_gene: TRBJ1-1; d_gene: -; v_gene: TRBV2; len: 14
CDR3aa: CASSPPRAAEKLFF; CDR3nt: TGTGCCAGCAGTCCCCCGAGGGCAGCTGAAAAACTGTTTTTT; abundance: many; j_gene: TRBJ1-4; d_gene: -; v_gene: TRBV6-2/TRBV6-3; len: 14
CDR3aa: CASSPDVADTQYF; CDR3nt: TGTGCCAGCAGCCCGGACGTAGCGGATACGCAGTATTTT; abundance: many; j_gene: TRBJ2-3; d_gene: -; v_gene: TRBV9; len: 13
CDR3aa: CASRIQGAEAFF; CDR3nt: TGTGCCAGCAGGATCCAAGGGGCTGAAGCTTTCTTT; abundance: many; j_gene: TRBJ1-1; d_gene: -; v_gene: TRBV12-3/TRBV12-4; len: 12
CDR3aa: CASSSTSIEGIYGYTF; CDR3nt: TGTGCCAGCAGCTCAACGTCTATCGAGGGCATCTATGGCTACACCTTC; abundance: few; j_gene: TRBJ1-2; d_gene: -; v_gene: TRBV7-9; len: 16
CDR3aa: CASSAGPMAAFF; CDR3nt: TGTGCCAGCAGCGCGGGTCCCATGGCAGCTTTCTTT; abundance: many; j_gene: TRBJ1-1; d_gene: -; v_gene: TRBV5-6; len: 12
CDR3aa: CAWSPLNYGYTF; CDR3nt: TGTGCCTGGAGTCCCCTAAACTATGGCTACACCTTC; abundance: -; j_gene: TRBJ1-2; d_gene: -; v_gene: TRBV30; len: 12
CDR3aa: CASSQRVAGARTEAFF; CDR3nt: TGCGCCAGCAGCCAGAGGGTCGCGGGGGCGCGGACTGAAGCTTTCTTT; abundance: many; j_gene: TRBJ1-1; d_gene: -; v_gene: TRBV4-1; len: 16
CDR3aa: CASSPSYYGYTF; CDR3nt: TGTGCCAGTAGTCCCAGTTACTATGGCTACACCTTC; abundance: many; j_gene: TRBJ1-2; d_gene: -; v_gene: TRBV19; len: 12
CDR3aa: CASSSRQRKQFF; CDR3nt: TGTGCCAGCAGCTCTCGACAGAGAAAACAGTTCTTC; abundance: many; j_gene: TRBJ2-1; d_gene: -; v_gene: TRBV7-9; len: 12
CDR3aa: CASSLAGGGGPFF; CDR3nt: TGCGCCAGCAGCTTGGCCGGAGGAGGCGGGCCTTTCTTT; abundance: many; j_gene: TRBJ1-1; d_gene: -; v_gene: TRBV5-1; len: 13
CDR3aa: CASSSRGHQPQHF; CDR3nt: TGTGCCAGCAGCAGCAGGGGACATCAGCCCCAGCATTTT; abundance: many; j_gene: TRBJ1-5; d_gene: -; v_gene: TRBV9; len: 13
CDR3aa: CASSHPARVGFSPQHF; CDR3nt: TGTGCCAGCAGTCACCCCGCCAGGGTAGGGTTTTCGCCCCAGCATTTT; abundance: many; j_gene: TRBJ1-5; d_gene: -; v_gene: TRBV6-6; len: 16
CDR3aa: CASSLQGNYNSPLHF; CDR3nt: TGTGCCAGTAGTTTACAGGGAAACTATAATTCACCCCTCCACTTT; abundance: many; j_gene: TRBJ1-6; d_gene: -; v_gene: TRBV19; len: 15
CDR3aa: CASGLTDTGRINGYTF; CDR3nt: TGTGCTAGTGGTTTGACAGATACAGGGAGGATCAATGGCTACACCTTC; abundance: few; j_gene: TRBJ1-2; d_gene: -; v_gene: TRBV12-5; len: 16
CDR3aa: CAISGTEGTDTQYF; CDR3nt: TGTGCCATCAGTGGGACAGAAGGCACAGATACGCAGTATTTT; abundance: many; j_gene: TRBJ2-3; d_gene: -; v_gene: TRBV10-3; len: 14
CDR3aa: CASSFAQGNTEAFF; CDR3nt: TGTGCCAGCAGTTTTGCGCAGGGGAACACTGAAGCTTTCTTT; abundance: many; j_gene: TRBJ1-1; d_gene: -; v_gene: TRBV27; len: 14
CDR3aa: CASSPGTGLQSIEQFF; CDR3nt: TGCGCCAGCAGCCCCGGGACAGGGCTACAATCTATTGAGCAGTTCTTC; abundance: many; j_gene: TRBJ2-1; d_gene: TRBD1; v_gene: TRBV4-1; len: 16
CDR3aa: CASSIDYSYNSPLHF; CDR3nt: TGTGCCAGCAGCATAGATTACTCCTATAATTCACCCCTCCACTTT; abundance: many; j_gene: TRBJ1-6; d_gene: -; v_gene: TRBV11-2; len: 15
CDR3aa: CASSYAAGANTEAFF; CDR3nt: TGTGCCAGCAGTTACGCGGCAGGGGCGAACACTGAAGCTTTCTTT; abundance: many; j_gene: TRBJ1-1; d_gene: -; v_gene: TRBV6-2/TRBV6-3; len: 15
CDR3aa: CASSRAGGPWETQYF; CDR3nt: TGTGCCAGCAGTCGGGCGGGGGGGCCCTGGGAGACCCAGTACTTC; abundance: few; j_gene: TRBJ2-5; d_gene: TRBD2; v_gene: TRBV6-6; len: 15
CDR3aa: CASSPRSIANTGELFF; CDR3nt: TGTGCCAGCTCACCACGTTCAATAGCTAACACCGGGGAGCTGTTTTTT; abundance: few; j_gene: TRBJ2-2; d_gene: -; v_gene: TRBV18; len: 16
CDR3aa: CAIGGGGYDTSGNTIYF; CDR3nt: TGTGCCATCGGAGGGGGTGGCTACGACACCTCTGGAAACACCATATATTTT; abundance: many; j_gene: TRBJ1-3; d_gene: -; v_gene: TRBV10-3; len: 17
CDR3aa: CASSTRTGQSGNTIYF; CDR3nt: TGTGCCAGTAGTACCCGGACAGGGCAATCTGGAAACACCATATATTTT; abundance: many; j_gene: TRBJ1-3; d_gene: TRBD1; v_gene: TRBV19; len: 16
CDR3aa: CATSRPGHEILEAFF; CDR3nt: TGTGCCACCAGCAGACCGGGACACGAGATCCTCGAAGCTTTCTTT; abundance: few; j_gene: TRBJ1-1; d_gene: -; v_gene: TRBV15; len: 15
CDR3aa: CASSPRAGGPEQYF; CDR3nt: TGTGCCAGCAGCCCGAGGGCGGGGGGACCCGAGCAGTACTTC; abundance: few; j_gene: TRBJ2-7; d_gene: TRBD2; v_gene: TRBV7-8; len: 14
CDR3aa: CASREQGSGNEQFF; CDR3nt: TGCGCCAGCAGGGAACAGGGGTCTGGGAATGAGCAGTTCTTC; abundance: many; j_gene: TRBJ2-1; d_gene: TRBD1; v_gene: TRBV10-2; len: 14
CDR3aa: CASRPGGNQPQHF; CDR3nt: TGTGCCAGCAGACCAGGGGGCAATCAGCCCCAGCATTTT; abundance: many; j_gene: TRBJ1-5; d_gene: -; v_gene: TRBV6-6; len: 13
CDR3aa: CASSIDREGTEAFF; CDR3nt: TGTGCCAGTAGTATAGATCGCGAGGGCACTGAAGCTTTCTTT; abundance: many; j_gene: TRBJ1-1; d_gene: -; v_gene: TRBV19; len: 14
CDR3aa: CASSKLGQVDYGYTF; CDR3nt: TGTGCCAGCAGTAAGCTGGGGCAGGTGGACTATGGCTACACCTTC; abundance: -; j_gene: TRBJ1-2; d_gene: -; v_gene: TRBV25-1; len: 15
CDR3aa: CAMAGQGSHEQYF; CDR3nt: TGTGCCATGGCGGGACAGGGGTCCCACGAGCAGTACTTC; abundance: many; j_gene: TRBJ2-7; d_gene: TRBD1; v_gene: TRBV10-3; len: 13
CDR3aa: CASTLAGQGAIGEQYF; CDR3nt: TGTGCCAGCACCCTCGCCGGGCAGGGGGCTATTGGCGAGCAGTACTTC; abundance: many; j_gene: TRBJ2-7; d_gene: TRBD1; v_gene: TRBV28; len: 16
CDR3aa: CASREDTYYGYTF; CDR3nt: TGTGCCAGCAGGGAGGACACCTACTATGGCTACACCTTC; abundance: many; j_gene: TRBJ1-2; d_gene: -; v_gene: TRBV25-1; len: 13
CDR3aa: CASSILSGQGTEAFF; CDR3nt: TGTGCCAGTAGTATTCTTTCGGGACAGGGCACTGAAGCTTTCTTT; abundance: few; j_gene: TRBJ1-1; d_gene: TRBD1; v_gene: TRBV19; len: 15
CDR3aa: CASSADTKETQYF; CDR3nt: TGTGCCAGCAGTGCGGACACCAAAGAGACCCAGTACTTC; abundance: -; j_gene: TRBJ2-5; d_gene: -; v_gene: TRBV11-3; len: 13
CDR3aa: CSVRVGSGQETQYF; CDR3nt: TGCAGCGTTCGAGTGGGAAGCGGCCAAGAGACCCAGTACTTC; abundance: few; j_gene: TRBJ2-5; d_gene: -; v_gene: TRBV29-1; len: 14
CDR3aa: CAYSYGDCLIGETQYF; CDR3nt: TGTGCCTATTCCTATGGGGACTGTCTAATAGGAGAGACCCAGTACTTC; abundance: -; j_gene: TRBJ2-5; d_gene: -; v_gene: TRBV9; len: 16
CDR3aa: CAWSPGEAQYF; CDR3nt: TGTGCCTGGAGTCCGGGGGAGGCCCAGTACTTC; abundance: few; j_gene: TRBJ2-5; d_gene: -; v_gene: TRBV30; len: 11
CDR3aa: CAISDSTYGYTF; CDR3nt: TGTGCCATCAGTGATTCCACTTATGGCTACACCTTC; abundance: many; j_gene: TRBJ1-2; d_gene: -; v_gene: TRBV10-3; len: 12
CDR3aa: CASSREGWNSPLHF; CDR3nt: TGTGCCAGCTCGAGAGAGGGGTGGAATTCACCCCTCCACTTT; abundance: many; j_gene: TRBJ1-6; d_gene: -; v_gene: TRBV18; len: 14
CDR3aa: CASRRGGTWVYGYTF; CDR3nt: TGTGCCAGCAGACGGGGGGGGACTTGGGTCTATGGCTACACCTTC; abundance: many; j_gene: TRBJ1-2; d_gene: -; v_gene: TRBV2; len: 15
CDR3aa: CASSSGGGDTEAFF; CDR3nt: TGTGCCAGCAGCTCAGGTGGAGGGGACACTGAAGCTTTCTTT; abundance: many; j_gene: TRBJ1-1; d_gene: -; v_gene: TRBV7-2; len: 14
CDR3aa: CASSPQGQSNQPQHF; CDR3nt: TGTGCCAGCAGCCCCCAGGGACAGAGCAATCAGCCCCAGCATTTT; abundance: many; j_gene: TRBJ1-5; d_gene: TRBD1; v_gene: TRBV9; len: 15
CDR3aa: CASSQGGGLGVDEQYF; CDR3nt: TGTGCCAGCAGCCAGGGGGGAGGGCTCGGCGTCGACGAGCAGTACTTC; abundance: many; j_gene: TRBJ2-7; d_gene: -; v_gene: TRBV11-3; len: 16